This TCR beta chain came from a study of blood T cell repertoires in COVID-19. The CDR3 extends over 15 amino acids. V lost 5 bases, J lost 4 bases, and 7 bases stayed unmatched. Germline V gene data show CDR1 as KGHSH and CDR2 as LQKENI. The table came from immunoSEQ multiplex PCR; TCRdb's copy has only in-frame clones and leaves some out. The profile covers some 170,000 clones, with more than 75% appearing a single time and around 1.2% taken by the ten largest. This clone has just a few counts. This clonotype was obtained from a human donor with acute COVID-19. The donor label of this sample is uncertain. The chain is built from TRBV18 and TRBJ1-5, with 8 bases that match TRBD1. The sample comprised PBMCs or T cells enriched from blood (not recorded which). In DNA form, the CDR3 reads TGTGCCAGCTCAGACGGACAGGGTGAAAATCAGCCCCAGCATTTT. Translating it yields CASSDGQGENQPQHF.